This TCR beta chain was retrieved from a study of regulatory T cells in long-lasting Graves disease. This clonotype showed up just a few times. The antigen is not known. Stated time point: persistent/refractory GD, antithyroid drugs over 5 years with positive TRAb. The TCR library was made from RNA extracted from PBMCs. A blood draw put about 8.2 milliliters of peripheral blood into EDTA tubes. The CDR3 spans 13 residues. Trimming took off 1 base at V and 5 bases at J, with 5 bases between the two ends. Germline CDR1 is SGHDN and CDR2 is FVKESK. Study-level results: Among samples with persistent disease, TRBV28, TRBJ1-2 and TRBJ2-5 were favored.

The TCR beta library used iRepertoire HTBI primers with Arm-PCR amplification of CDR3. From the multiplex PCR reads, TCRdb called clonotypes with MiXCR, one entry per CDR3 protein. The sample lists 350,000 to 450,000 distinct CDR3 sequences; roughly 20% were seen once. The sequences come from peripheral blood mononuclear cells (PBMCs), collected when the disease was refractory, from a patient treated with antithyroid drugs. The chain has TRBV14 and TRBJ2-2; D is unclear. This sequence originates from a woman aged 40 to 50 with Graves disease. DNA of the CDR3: TGTGCCAGCAGCCAAGTGAGGACCGGGGAGCTGTTTTTT. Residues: CASSQVRTGELFF.